Listed below are T cell receptor beta chains from one sample, sequenced in a study of T cells in localized non-small cell lung cancer. Generated by immunoSEQ multiplex PCR, the TCRdb table keeps only in-frame clones and is missing some. Of tens of thousands of clones in the sample, around 91% are singletons; the top ten hold around 0.99%. Source: peripheral blood, taken before any cancer treatment. The source of these receptors is a woman between 35 and 75 years old with stage I lung adenocarcinoma. Each CDR3 is given with its conserved first and last residue. The D gene is left open where the match is weak. A clone size is listed for some rows: how often the clone was seen (once, few, many), or a class if it is expanded.

CDR3 protein | CDR3 DNA | J gene | D gene | V gene | clone size
CASSPQTPSKSPLHF | TGTGCCAGCAGCCCTCAGACACCCTCGAAGTCACCCCTCCACTTT | TRBJ1-6 | . | TRBV7-2 | .
CASSMDRTNTGELFF | TGTGCCAGCAGCATGGACAGGACGAACACCGGGGAGCTGTTTTTT | TRBJ2-2 | TRBD1 | TRBV11-2 | .
CASSSGLASHEQYF | TGTGCCAGCAGTTCCGGCCTAGCTAGCCACGAGCAGTACTTC | TRBJ2-7 | . | TRBV27 | .
CASSFGSGDEQYF | TGTGCCAGCAGCTTTGGGTCCGGCGACGAGCAGTACTTC | TRBJ2-7 | . | TRBV7-2 | .
CASSAQRGPGANVLTF | TGTGCCAGCAGCGCGCAGAGGGGCCCTGGGGCCAACGTCCTGACTTTC | TRBJ2-6 | . | TRBV5-6 | .
CASGQGHGNTEAFF | TGTGCCAGCGGACAGGGCCACGGGAACACTGAAGCTTTCTTT | TRBJ1-1 | TRBD1 | TRBV6-5 | .
CASSVDTHQETQYF | TGTGCCAGCAGTGTGGACACCCATCAAGAGACCCAGTACTTC | TRBJ2-5 | . | TRBV2 | .
CASRAQGAKNIQYF | TGTGCCAGTAGAGCACAGGGGGCCAAAAACATTCAGTACTTC | TRBJ2-4 | TRBD1 | TRBV19 | .
CASSLFRGGQQPQHF | TGTGCCAGCAGCTTGTTTCGGGGGGGCCAACAGCCCCAGCATTTT | TRBJ1-5 | . | TRBV5-6 | few
CASSQDLSTTEAFF | TGTGCCAGCAGCCAGGACCTATCCACCACTGAAGCTTTCTTT | TRBJ1-1 | . | TRBV5-4 | .
CASKTRRNTGELFF | TGTGCCAGCAAGACACGGAGGAACACCGGGGAGCTGTTTTTT | TRBJ2-2 | . | TRBV6-5 | .
CASSLGQGGAEAFF | TGTGCCAGCAGCTTGGGACAGGGAGGCGCGGAAGCTTTCTTT | TRBJ1-1 | TRBD1 | TRBV11-2 | .
CASSWTGTTYGYTF | TGTGCCAGCAGCTGGACAGGGACGACCTATGGCTACACCTTC | TRBJ1-2 | TRBD1 | TRBV7-8 | .
CAWSTSRVNTEAFF | TGTGCCTGGAGTACAAGCAGGGTGAACACTGAAGCTTTCTTT | TRBJ1-1 | . | TRBV30 | .
CASSYHRPGGDQPQHF | TGTGCCAGCAGTTACCATCGACCGGGGGGCGATCAGCCCCAGCATTTT | TRBJ1-5 | . | TRBV6-6 | .
CASSLYDRVRTSYGYTF | TGTGCCAGCAGTTTATACGACAGGGTCCGGACCAGCTATGGCTACACCTTC | TRBJ1-2 | TRBD1 | TRBV28 | .
CASSPQFRGSGNSPLHF | TGCGCCAGCAGCCCCCAATTTCGTGGGTCAGGAAATTCACCCCTCCACTTT | TRBJ1-6 | . | TRBV5-1 | once
CASSFGTTSSYEQYF | TGTGCCAGCAGCTTCGGGACTACAAGCTCCTACGAGCAGTACTTC | TRBJ2-7 | TRBD2 | TRBV11-2 | once
CSVEEGHGYTF | TGCAGCGTTGAGGAGGGGCATGGCTACACCTTC | TRBJ1-2 | . | TRBV29-1 | .
CASSLWASGGPNEQFF | TGTGCCAGCAGCTTATGGGCTAGCGGGGGCCCCAATGAGCAGTTCTTC | TRBJ2-1 | TRBD2 | TRBV7-3 | .
CASSSRTGGYEQYF | TGTGCCAGCAGCTCGAGGACAGGGGGCTACGAGCAGTACTTC | TRBJ2-7 | TRBD1 | TRBV5-4 | .
CASSIDWSTSGNTIYF | TGTGCCAGTAGTATAGATTGGAGTACCTCTGGAAACACCATATATTTT | TRBJ1-3 | . | TRBV19 | .
CASSLTGLRGTEAFF | TGTGCCAGCAGCTTAACGGGGTTAAGGGGCACTGAAGCTTTCTTT | TRBJ1-1 | . | TRBV7-8 | .
CASSLDRTEKLFF | TGTGCCAGCAGCTTAGACAGGACGGAAAAACTGTTTTTT | TRBJ1-4 | . | TRBV11-3 | .
CASSLLQANYGYTF | TGTGCCAGCAGTTTACTACAAGCTAACTATGGCTACACCTTC | TRBJ1-2 | . | TRBV6-5 | once
CASSQQGRGYGYTF | TGTGCCAGCAGTCAGCAGGGCAGGGGCTATGGCTACACCTTC | TRBJ1-2 | . | TRBV27 | .
CSVQLAGEGEQYF | TGCAGCGTTCAACTAGCGGGAGAAGGCGAGCAGTACTTC | TRBJ2-7 | TRBD2 | TRBV29-1 | .
CASSVGRLNTEAFF | TGTGCCAGCAGCGTAGGACGGCTGAACACTGAAGCTTTCTTT | TRBJ1-1 | . | TRBV9 | .
CASSTRLSPSTDTQYF | TGTGCCAGCAGTACCAGACTGTCTCCTAGCACAGATACGCAGTATTTT | TRBJ2-3 | . | TRBV27 | .
CASSGRLDTEAFF | TGTGCCAGTAGTGGGAGATTGGACACTGAAGCTTTCTTT | TRBJ1-1 | . | TRBV19 | .
CASSQDRGPGANVLTF | TGTGCCAGCAGCCAAGACAGGGGGCCTGGGGCCAACGTCCTGACTTTC | TRBJ2-6 | TRBD1 | TRBV4-2 | .
CAWRNRGQETQYF | TGTGCCTGGAGGAACAGGGGGCAAGAGACCCAGTACTTC | TRBJ2-5 | TRBD1 | TRBV30 | .
CASSLSRGNTGELFF | TGTGCCAGCAGTTTATCCAGGGGGAACACCGGGGAGCTGTTTTTT | TRBJ2-2 | . | TRBV27 | .
CASSYSKRSNQPQHF | TGTGCCAGCAGTTACTCGAAACGGAGCAATCAGCCCCAGCATTTT | TRBJ1-5 | . | TRBV6-5 | .
CASISRTGGTDTQYF | TGTGCCAGCATATCGCGGACAGGGGGCACAGATACGCAGTATTTT | TRBJ2-3 | TRBD1 | TRBV6-1 | .
CASSDGRDYGYTF | TGCGCCAGCAGTGACGGTCGCGACTATGGCTACACCTTC | TRBJ1-2 | . | TRBV10-2 | .
CSGGQASNEQYF | TGCAGCGGGGGACAGGCCAGCAACGAGCAGTACTTC | TRBJ2-7 | TRBD1 | TRBV29-1 | .
CASSSTTANTGELFF | TGTGCCAGTAGTTCGACAACCGCGAACACCGGGGAGCTGTTTTTT | TRBJ2-2 | . | TRBV19 | .
CASRGLRSTQSRANVLTF | TGTGCAAGTCGCGGTCTGCGGTCCACACAAAGTCGGGCCAACGTCCTGACTTTC | TRBJ2-6 | . | TRBV12-2 | .
CASSDDRGRNTEAFF | TGTGCCAGCAGCGACGACAGGGGCCGAAACACTGAAGCTTTCTTT | TRBJ1-1 | TRBD1 | TRBV7-9 | .
CASSLVLGTGSYGYTF | TGTGCCAGCAGCTTAGTCCTAGGGACAGGGAGCTATGGCTACACCTTC | TRBJ1-2 | TRBD1 | TRBV11-2 | .
CAWSAGPDRGPTGELFF | TGTGCCTGGAGTGCGGGTCCCGACAGGGGGCCGACCGGGGAGCTGTTTTTT | TRBJ2-2 | TRBD1 | TRBV30 | .
CAWRGLNTEAFF | TGTGCCTGGAGAGGTTTGAACACTGAAGCTTTCTTT | TRBJ1-1 | . | TRBV30 | few
CASSSDGQNSPLHF | TGTGCCAGCAGTTCGGACGGCCAAAATTCACCCCTCCACTTT | TRBJ1-6 | . | TRBV28 | .
CASKRHSSNQPQHF | TGTGCCAGCAAACGACATTCTAGCAATCAGCCCCAGCATTTT | TRBJ1-5 | . | TRBV28 | .
CASSQGVETQYF | TGTGCCAGCAGCCAAGGAGTAGAGACCCAGTACTTC | TRBJ2-5 | . | TRBV14 | .
CASSVEMNPNSPLHF | TGTGCCAGCAGCGTGGAAATGAATCCGAATTCACCCCTCCACTTT | TRBJ1-6 | . | TRBV5-6 | .
CAIRAGGSTDTQYF | TGTGCCATCAGGGCAGGGGGGAGCACAGATACGCAGTATTTT | TRBJ2-3 | . | TRBV10-3 | .
CASSVRGLRTGELFF | TGTGCCAGCAGTGTCCGGGGACTGAGGACCGGGGAGCTGTTTTTT | TRBJ2-2 | . | TRBV2 | .
CAWITGHPDNQPQHF | TGTGCCTGGATTACGGGACACCCGGACAATCAGCCCCAGCATTTT | TRBJ1-5 | . | TRBV30 | .
CAISESNRGASTEAFF | TGTGCCATCAGTGAGTCGAACAGGGGCGCGAGCACTGAAGCTTTCTTT | TRBJ1-1 | TRBD1 | TRBV10-3 | .
CASSIIGGRDQPQHF | TGTGCCAGTAGTATTATTGGGGGTCGCGATCAGCCCCAGCATTTT | TRBJ1-5 | . | TRBV19 | .
CASSEQTRGYTF | TGTGCCAGCAGTGAGCAAACACGTGGCTACACCTTC | TRBJ1-2 | . | TRBV2 | .
CASSPRDIRELSNEKLFF | TGTGCCAGCAGCCCCCGGGACATCCGGGAACTCTCTAATGAAAAACTGTTTTTT | TRBJ1-4 | . | TRBV7-2 | .
CASTLGGQGTQNIQYF | TGTGCCAGTACCCTTGGAGGACAGGGCACCCAAAACATTCAGTACTTC | TRBJ2-4 | TRBD1 | TRBV19 | once
CASSPGLGETQYF | TGTGCCAGCTCACCAGGGTTGGGGGAGACCCAGTACTTC | TRBJ2-5 | . | TRBV18 | .
CASSPQHLQSTVGNTIYF | TGTGCCAGCTCACCCCAACATTTACAGTCAACTGTTGGAAACACCATATATTTT | TRBJ1-3 | . | TRBV18 | .
CSVETGTGAFNEQFF | TGCAGCGTTGAGACCGGGACAGGGGCCTTCAATGAGCAGTTCTTC | TRBJ2-1 | TRBD1 | TRBV29-1 | .
CASSLTGGTEAFF | TGTGCCAGCAGCTTAACGGGGGGGACTGAAGCTTTCTTT | TRBJ1-1 | . | TRBV7-3 | .